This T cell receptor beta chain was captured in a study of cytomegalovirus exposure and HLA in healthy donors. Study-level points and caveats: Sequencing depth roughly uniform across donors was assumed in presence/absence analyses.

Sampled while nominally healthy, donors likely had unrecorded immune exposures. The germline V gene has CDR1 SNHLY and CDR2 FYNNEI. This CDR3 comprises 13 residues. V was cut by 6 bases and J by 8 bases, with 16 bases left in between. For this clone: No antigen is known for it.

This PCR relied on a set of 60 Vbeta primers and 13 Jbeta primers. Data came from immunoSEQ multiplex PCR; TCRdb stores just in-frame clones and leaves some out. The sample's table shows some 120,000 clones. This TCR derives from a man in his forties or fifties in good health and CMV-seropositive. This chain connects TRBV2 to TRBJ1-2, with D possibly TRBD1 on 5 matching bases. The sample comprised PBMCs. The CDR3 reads CASRMTAREGYTF. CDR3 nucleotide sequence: TGTGCCAGCAGGATGACAGCTCGTGAGGGCTACACCTTC. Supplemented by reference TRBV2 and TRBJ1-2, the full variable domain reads EPEVTQTPSHQVTQMGQEVILRCVPISNHLYFYWYRQILGQKVEFLVSFYNNEISEKSEIFDDQFSVERPDGSNFTLKIRSTKLEDSAMYFCASRMTAREGYTFGSGTRLTVV.